The text below deals with one T cell receptor beta chain. Its specificity is unknown. This sample is drawn from a study of CD8 T cells in ankylosing spondylitis. Libraries of TCR beta came from quantitative 5'-RACE with molecular barcodes. TCRdb analysed the 5' RACE reads with MiXCR anew, one entry per CDR3 protein. The repertoire holds around 390,000 distinct CDR3 sequences, with more than 20% as singletons. V was shortened by 4 bases and J by 5 bases, with 16 bases between the two germline ends. CDR1 SGHRS and CDR2 YFSETQ come from the germline V gene. This CDR3 spans 14 amino acids. Findings of the study overall: Some motif variants had been reported before (in reactive arthritis synovial fluid and blood). CD8+ by phenotype, disease-linked clones were relatively rare in peripheral blood. Characteristic of ankylosing spondylitis blood, it appeared, was a TCR beta motif comprising roughly 8 highly homologous variants.

V usage is TRBV5-1 and J usage is TRBJ2-7, with a possible D match to TRBD1 (5 bases). Sequenced material: blood, either unsorted or a sorted T cell fraction (not recorded which). This TCR came from a male donor with ankylosing spondylitis. CDR3 amino acids: CASSNDRYPNEQYF. CDR3 coding DNA: TGCGCCAGCAGCAATGACAGATACCCGAACGAGCAGTACTTC.